A single sample gave rise to the 3 T cell receptor beta chains below, sequenced in a study of blood T cell repertoires in COVID-19. The method was immunoSEQ multiplex PCR; TCRdb's version includes in-frame clones alone and lacks a portion of them. This table holds 30,000 to 40,000 clones, about 90% found once. Sequencing was done on a sample of peripheral blood. Receptor source: a woman in her 30s in a cohort sampled during active COVID-19.

The V call is TRBV3-1 (or the pseudogene TRBV3-2), the J call TRBJ2-7; D is undetermined. This CDR3 has 15 residues. Germline V CDR1 and CDR2: LGHDT, YNNKEL (reference sequence). Trimming took 4 bases from V and 4 from J, leaving 17 bases between them. The CDR3: CASSPKRALLYEQYF. In DNA form, the CDR3 reads TGTGCCAGCAGCCCCAAAAGAGCGCTTCTTTACGAGCAGTACTTC.

The V gene is TRBV7-9, the J gene TRBJ1-1; 8 bases match TRBD1. V was clipped by 6 bases and J by 1 base; unmatched bases: 7. CDR3 length: 15 amino acids. CDR1 is SEHNR and CDR2 is FQNEAQ in the germline V gene (reference sequence). In nucleotides, the CDR3 is TGTGCCAGCAGTCGTCCCGGGACAGGGAACACTGAAGCTTTCTTT. This codes for CASSRPGTGNTEAFF.

The genes are TRBV5-1 and TRBJ2-2; the match to TRBD2 covers 7 bases. Germline V gene lookup returns CDR1 SGHRS and CDR2 YFSETQ. Unmatched junction bases numbered 2, after V lost 0 bases and J lost 0 bases. The CDR3 totals 16 residues. DNA for the CDR3: TGCGCCAGCAGCTTGGTGCTAGCGGCGAACACCGGGGAGCTGTTTTTT. Encoded protein: CASSLVLAANTGELFF.